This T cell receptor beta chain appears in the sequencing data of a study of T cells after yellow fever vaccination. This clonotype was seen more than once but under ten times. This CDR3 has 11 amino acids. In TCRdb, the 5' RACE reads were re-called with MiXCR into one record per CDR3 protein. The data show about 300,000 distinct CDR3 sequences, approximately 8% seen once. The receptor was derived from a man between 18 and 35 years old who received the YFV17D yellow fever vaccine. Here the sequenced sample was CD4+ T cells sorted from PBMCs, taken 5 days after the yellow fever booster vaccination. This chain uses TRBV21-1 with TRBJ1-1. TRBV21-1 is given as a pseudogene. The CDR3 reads CARGGDTEAFF. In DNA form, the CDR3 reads TGTGCCAGGGGAGGTGACACTGAAGCTTTCTTT.